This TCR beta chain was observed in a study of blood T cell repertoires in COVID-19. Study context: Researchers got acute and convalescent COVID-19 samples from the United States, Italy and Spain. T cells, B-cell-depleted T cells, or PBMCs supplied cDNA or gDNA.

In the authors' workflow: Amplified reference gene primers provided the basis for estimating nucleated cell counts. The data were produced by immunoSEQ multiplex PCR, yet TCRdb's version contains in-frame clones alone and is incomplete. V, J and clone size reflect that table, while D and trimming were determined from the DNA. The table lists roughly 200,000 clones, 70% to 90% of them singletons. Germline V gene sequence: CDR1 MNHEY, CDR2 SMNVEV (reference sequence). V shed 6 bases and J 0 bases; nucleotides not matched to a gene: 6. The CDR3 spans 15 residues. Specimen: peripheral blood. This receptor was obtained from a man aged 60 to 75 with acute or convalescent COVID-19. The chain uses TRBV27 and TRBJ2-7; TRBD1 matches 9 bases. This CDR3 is CASSRLTGGSYEQYF. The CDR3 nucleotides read TGTGCCAGCAGCCGCCTGACAGGGGGCTCCTACGAGCAGTACTTC.